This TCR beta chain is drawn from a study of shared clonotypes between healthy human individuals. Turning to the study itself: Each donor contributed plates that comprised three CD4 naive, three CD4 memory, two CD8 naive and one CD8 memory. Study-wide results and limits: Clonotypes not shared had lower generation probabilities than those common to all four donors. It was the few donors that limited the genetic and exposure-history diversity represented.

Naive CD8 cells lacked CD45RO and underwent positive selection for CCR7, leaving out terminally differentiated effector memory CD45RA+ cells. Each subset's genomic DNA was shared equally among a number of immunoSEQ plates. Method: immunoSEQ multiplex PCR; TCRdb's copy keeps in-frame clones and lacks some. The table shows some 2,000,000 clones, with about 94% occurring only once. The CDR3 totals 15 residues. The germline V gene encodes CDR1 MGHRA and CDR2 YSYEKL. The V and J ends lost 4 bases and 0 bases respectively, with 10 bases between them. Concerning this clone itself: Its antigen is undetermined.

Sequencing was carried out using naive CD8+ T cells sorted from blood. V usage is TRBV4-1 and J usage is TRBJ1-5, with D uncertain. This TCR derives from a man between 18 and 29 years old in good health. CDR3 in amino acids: CASSPRAVSNQPQHF. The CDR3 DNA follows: TGCGCCAGCAGCCCGCGCGCGGTTAGCAATCAGCCCCAGCATTTT.